Presented here are 9 T cell receptor beta chains from one specimen sequenced in a study of T cells in Graves' hyperthyroidism and ophthalmopathy. Amplification of TCR beta CDR3 regions was performed using RNA transcripts as template. The HTBI primer set drove a first-round RT-PCR of the TCR CDR3. Each CDR3 protein is one row after TCRdb ran MiXCR on the multiplex PCR reads. Found here are approximately 400,000 distinct CDR3 sequences, approximately 20% of them singletons; the top ten hold 3% to 4%. Material: blood. The receptors shown here come from a woman under 30 with Graves' hyperthyroidism.

The chain joins TRBV30 to TRBJ2-5, with a weak D call TRBD2 (5 bases). The CDR3 sequence is 14 residues long. The germline CDR1 and CDR2 sequences are GTSNPN and SVGIG (reference sequence). The germline V and J ends were trimmed by 0 bases and 5 bases, with 13 bases remaining between them. The CDR3 loop reads CAWSVPEGRETQYF. The CDR3, as DNA: TGTGCCTGGAGTGTACCTGAGGGCCGGGAGACCCAGTACTTC.

This chain links TRBV7-9 with TRBJ2-5; tentatively, D is TRBD2 (6 bases). There are 14 residues in the CDR3. Germline loops: CDR1 SEHNR, CDR2 FQNEAQ (reference sequence). V was cut by 2 bases and J by 2 bases, with 9 bases left in between. For the CDR3, the DNA is TGTGCCAGCAGCTTATGGGGGGATCAAGAGACCCAGTACTTC. It is translated as CASSLWGDQETQYF.

The J gene is TRBJ1-1, the V gene TRBV7-9, with 10 bases matching TRBD1. The CDR3 is 14 amino acids. CDR1 is SEHNR and CDR2 is FQNEAQ in the germline V gene (reference sequence). V dropped 5 bases and J dropped 10; count of bases not matched to a gene: 10. This CDR3 is CASSPKGTGAGAFF. CDR3 coding DNA: TGTGCCAGCAGCCCGAAGGGGACAGGGGCAGGAGCTTTCTTT.

This clonotype was found a few times. This chain links TRBV3-1 with TRBJ1-2; 9 nucleotides align to TRBD1. V lost 7 bases, J lost 8 bases, and 5 bases stayed unmatched. Germline V gene data show CDR1 as LGHDT and CDR2 as YNNKEL (reference sequence). The CDR3 totals 12 residues. CDR3: CASTGTGSGYTF. CDR3 DNA sequence: TGTGCCAGCACCGGGACAGGGTCAGGCTACACCTTC.

In its sample, this clonotype was seen many times. V gene TRBV5-1 combines with J gene TRBJ2-7; D unresolved. The CDR3 is 15 residues long. From germline, CDR1 is SGHRS and CDR2 YFSETQ. The V end lost 0 bases, the J end lost 5 bases, and 15 bases lay between the germline ends. The chain's CDR3 is CASSLGPREWNEQYF. CDR3 in DNA: TGCGCCAGCAGCTTGGGGCCAAGGGAATGGAACGAGCAGTACTTC.

This clonotype occurred a few times. This chain connects TRBV2 to TRBJ1-5; D is undetermined. Trimming stripped 4 bases from V and 2 bases from J, with 12 bases between. This CDR3 contains 15 residues. Germline loops: CDR1 SNHLY, CDR2 FYNNEI. The CDR3 DNA follows: TGTGCCAGCAGTGGATCCGGGTGGGGCAATCAGCCCCAGCATTTT. As protein: CASSGSGWGNQPQHF.

In this sample, this clonotype turned up many times. The genes are TRBV10-1 and TRBJ1-1; no firm D call. The CDR3 is 14 residues long. Germline CDR1 reads WNHNN; CDR2 reads SYGVQD (reference sequence). V dropped 4 bases and J dropped 1 base, with 10 bases sitting between them. As DNA, the CDR3 is TGCGCCAGCAGTGCGGCCCTGGGGAACACTGAAGCTTTCTTT. It specifies CASSAALGNTEAFF.

This clonotype was recorded at least ten times. Germline and junction disagree at one end, which may indicate a read error. CDR3 loop: CAWRMGQGAFSF. For the CDR3, the DNA is TGTGCCTGGAGAATGGGACAGGGGGCTTTTTCCTTC. The chain recombines TRBV30 with TRBJ2-7; 12 bases fit TRBD1. Germline CDR1 GTSNPN, CDR2 SVGIG (reference sequence). This CDR3 has 12 amino acids. The full variable domain, completed using reference TRBV30 and TRBJ2-7, is SQTIHQWPATLVQPVGSPLSLECTVEGTSNPNLYWYRQAAGRGLQLLFYSVGIGQISSEVPQNLSASRPQDRQFILSSKKLLLSDSGFYLCAWRMGQGAFSFGPGTRLTVT.

In its sample, this clonotype was seen many times. The V gene is TRBV6-2 or TRBV6-3, the J gene TRBJ1-1; D not resolved. V was clipped by 8 bases and J by 4 bases, with 14 bases between them. The length of the CDR3 is 13 residues. Germline lookup yields CDR1 MNHEY and CDR2 SVGEGT. As DNA, the CDR3 is TGTGCCAGCGGGCTCCGTCCGGGCACTGAAGCTTTCTTT. Translated: CASGLRPGTEAFF.